Listed below are T cell receptor beta chains from one sample, sequenced in a study of blood T cell repertoires in COVID-19. TCRdb keeps only in-frame clones here, not all; method: immunoSEQ multiplex PCR. The table shows about 120,000 clones, with roughly four fifths occurring only once. Sequenced material: peripheral blood. Source of these receptors: a human donor in a cohort sampled during active COVID-19. The CDR3 runs from the conserved cysteine through the conserved F or W. D genes are given only for firm matches. Only part of the rows carry a size: once, few, many, or a class if the clone is expanded.

d_call,clone_size,v_call,j_call,cdr3_nt,cdr3_aa
TRBD1,-,TRBV5-4,TRBJ1-4,TGTGCCAGCAGCCCGGACAGGGGCTCGATACTTGCAACTAATGAAAAACTGTTTTTT,CASSPDRGSILATNEKLFF
-,-,TRBV5-6,TRBJ2-5,TGTGCCAGCAGCTTGGCTCAAGAGACCCAGTACTTC,CASSLAQETQYF
TRBD2,-,TRBV6-5,TRBJ2-1,TGTGCCAGCTCCCCCCGACTAGCGGGGGACCATGAGCAGTTCTTC,CASSPRLAGDHEQFF
TRBD1,once,TRBV19,TRBJ2-5,TGTGCCAGTACCTCTACCGGGACAGGGGGTGGAGAGACCCAGTACTTC,CASTSTGTGGGETQYF
-,-,TRBV3-1/TRBV3-2,TRBJ1-5,TGTGCCAGCAGTACAGGGACAAGGGATCAGCCCCAGCATTTT,CASSTGTRDQPQHF
TRBD1,-,TRBV6-5,TRBJ1-1,TGTGCCAGCATCACAGGGGGCGCGAACACTGAAGCTTTCTTT,CASITGGANTEAFF
TRBD2,-,TRBV19,TRBJ2-5,TGTGCCAGTAGTACCGGACTAGCGGGGGCCCAAGAGACCCAGTACTTC,CASSTGLAGAQETQYF
TRBD1,-,TRBV3-1/TRBV3-2,TRBJ1-1,TGTGCCAGCAGCCGATCCGGGACAGGGGTTTTTATCACTGAAGCTTTCTTT,CASSRSGTGVFITEAFF
TRBD2,-,TRBV18,TRBJ2-1,TGTGCCAGCTCACCACCGAGCGGGGGGGTCGTAAATGAGCAGTTCTTC,CASSPPSGGVVNEQFF
-,-,TRBV25-1,TRBJ2-6,TGTGCCAGCAGTGACCTTCCTGGGGCCAACGTCCTGACTTTC,CASSDLPGANVLTF
TRBD1,once,TRBV5-4,TRBJ1-2,TGTGCCAGCAGCGTGACCAGGGGGTGGGACTACACCTTC,CASSVTRGWDYTF
-,-,TRBV7-5,TRBJ2-2,TGTGTCAGAAGCTTCTTCCAGGACACCGGGGAGCTGTTTTTT,CVRSFFQDTGELFF
-,-,TRBV10-3,TRBJ1-4,TGTGCCATCAGTGAGCACGGGGGAAATGAAAAACTGTTTTTT,CAISEHGGNEKLFF
TRBD2,-,TRBV19,TRBJ2-3,TGTGCCAGTACGGGACTAGCGGGGGGAAACACAGATACGCAGTATTTT,CASTGLAGGNTDTQYF
-,-,TRBV2,TRBJ2-2,TGTGCCAGCAGTGCATCAGGGGCCGGGGAGCTGTTTTTT,CASSASGAGELFF
TRBD1,-,TRBV28,TRBJ2-5,TGTGCCAGCAAAACCTCTCTCAGGGGGCCGAAAGAGACCCAGTACTTC,CASKTSLRGPKETQYF
TRBD1,few,TRBV4-1,TRBJ1-5,TGCGCCAGCAGCCTTGTACAGGGGACGGTCGGCAATCAGCCCCAGCATTTT,CASSLVQGTVGNQPQHF
-,-,TRBV4-2,TRBJ1-6,TGTGCCAGCAGCCTACAGACCGGACAAGGGTTCGGGAATTCACCCCTCCACTTT,CASSLQTGQGFGNSPLHF
-,-,TRBV19,TRBJ2-6,TGTGCCAGTACGGACAGTGTGCGCCCATCTGGGGCCAACGTCCTGACTTTC,CASTDSVRPSGANVLTF
-,-,TRBV2,TRBJ1-6,TGTGCCACCAGTATAGAGGCCTCCTATAATTCACCCCTCCACTTT,CATSIEASYNSPLHF
-,once,TRBV6-1,TRBJ2-3,TGTGCCAGCAGTGAAGGTAGCGCGGGGTCTGCTTATACGCAGTATTTT,CASSEGSAGSAYTQYF
-,-,TRBV23-1,TRBJ1-6,TGCGCCAGCAGTCCCCGGGCCAGGGTGTGTTCACCCCTCCACTTT,CASSPRARVCSPLHF
TRBD2,-,TRBV29-1,TRBJ2-1,TGCAGCGTGGCCGGGACTAGCGGGGTCAATGAGCAGTTCTTC,CSVAGTSGVNEQFF
-,-,TRBV5-4,TRBJ2-2,TGTGCCAGCAGCTTGGTGGGGGGCACCGGGGAGCTGTTTTTT,CASSLVGGTGELFF
-,-,TRBV10-1,TRBJ2-7,TGCGCCAGCAGCTCATCACGGGGGTTCTACGAGCAGTACTTC,CASSSSRGFYEQYF
TRBD2,-,TRBV5-1,TRBJ2-3,TGCGCCAGCAGCTCCCCACCGGGACTAGCAAGCCCAGATACGCAGTATTTT,CASSSPPGLASPDTQYF
TRBD2,once,TRBV6-5,TRBJ2-1,TGTGCCAGCAGTTACTCAGCGGGGGTGACCAATGAGCAGTTCTTC,CASSYSAGVTNEQFF
TRBD1,-,TRBV7-9,TRBJ1-4,TGTGCCAGCAGCTTAGCGGGACAGGGGGATGAAAAACTGTTTTTT,CASSLAGQGDEKLFF
TRBD2,-,TRBV2,TRBJ2-2,TGTGCCAGCAGGAAGACTAGCGGGGGGGTGAACACCGGGGAGCTGTTTTTT,CASRKTSGGVNTGELFF
TRBD1,-,TRBV12-5,TRBJ1-1,TGTGCTAGTGGTTTCCTCGGACAGGGGGTGACTGAAGCTTTCTTT,CASGFLGQGVTEAFF
-,-,TRBV4-1,TRBJ2-1,TGCGCCAGCAGCCAAGGAGGTTTCACCTACAATGAGCAGTTCTTC,CASSQGGFTYNEQFF
-,-,TRBV20-1,TRBJ2-3,TGCAGTGCTAGTCGAAGACTAGGGAGCACAGATACGCAGTATTTT,CSASRRLGSTDTQYF
TRBD1,-,TRBV10-3,TRBJ2-2,TGTGCCACCCTCCCCGGACAGGGATATACCGGGGAGCTGTTTTTT,CATLPGQGYTGELFF
-,once,TRBV10-2,TRBJ2-1,TGCGCCAGCAGTGATGGCAGAGGAATTTACAATGAGCAGTTCTTC,CASSDGRGIYNEQFF
-,few,TRBV5-1,TRBJ2-2,TGCGCCAGCAGTCAAGAGTCTGGCGGGGAGCTGTTTTTT,CASSQESGGELFF
TRBD1,-,TRBV5-1,TRBJ1-1,TGCGCCAGCAGCCCGTGGACAGGTGGGACTGAAGCTTTCTTT,CASSPWTGGTEAFF
-,few,TRBV2,TRBJ1-2,TGTGCCAGCAGTGAATCGGGCAGGGGCTTCGGCTACACCTTC,CASSESGRGFGYTF
TRBD2,-,TRBV6-1,TRBJ2-3,TGTGCCAGCAGTGAAGGGACTAGCGGGGGGGCGGGAGATACGCAGTATTTT,CASSEGTSGGAGDTQYF
TRBD1,-,TRBV5-4,TRBJ2-3,TGTGCCAGCAGCTTAAGGGGGCCAGATACGCAGTATTTT,CASSLRGPDTQYF
TRBD1,-,TRBV18,TRBJ2-7,TGTGCCAGCTCCGACAGGGCCTACGAGCAGTACTTC,CASSDRAYEQYF